The source of this T cell receptor (beta chain) is a study of blood T cell repertoires in COVID-19 (dated by TCRdb to 2020 to 2022). Regarding the research as a whole: The collaborator samples originated in the United States, Italy and Spain and spanned the acute and convalescent phases of COVID-19. The material from the prospective study consisted of cDNA or gDNA derived from T cells, B-cell-depleted T cells, or PBMCs. The dataset comprised deeply sampled blood TCRbeta repertoires from subjects exposed to, actively infected with, or recovered from COVID-19. The repertoires were made available in a free public database intended to serve as a resource for research on the immune response to SARS-CoV-2. The samples were drawn from the first 160 participants of the ongoing ImmuneRACE study and from under 1,500 subjects provided by 6 global collaborators. Sample metadata almost always included a de-identified subject ID, COVID-19 status, age in years and sex. HLA class I and class II types, where available, came from metadata supplied by the sample provider rather than from assay-based typing.

The collaborating institutions used their own protocols to collect whole blood in K2EDTA tubes. For TCRbeta analysis, collaborator samples were shipped as frozen whole blood, as isolated PBMCs, or as DNA extracted from either sample type. CDR1 and CDR2 were assigned from the germline V gene as MNHEY and SVGAGI. V is cut back by 2 bases and J by 3 bases, with 4 bases in the junction unmatched. The CDR3 runs 15 residues from the cysteine to the phenylalanine. The CDR3 DNA has 45 bases and is translated from base 1. Paper-wide results and their limitations: The amount of clinical and demographic metadata varied by source and participant and was provided uncurated.

The immunoSEQ Assay, a bias-controlled multiplex PCR, was used to amplify TCRbeta CDR3 regions from genomic DNA. In the original analysis: The number of nucleated cells in each sample was estimated by amplification of reference gene primers within the assay. To quantify the absolute abundance of each unique TCRbeta CDR3 rearrangement, sequence reads were collapsed and filtered. Productive Simpson clonality was computed per sample as the square root of Simpson's diversity index over productive rearrangements. Held by TCRdb, this immuneACCESS table contains in-frame sequences only and omits some clones. Under half of the omission traces to an unresolved V gene where checked; the cause of the rest is unknown. The V and J calls and the clone size are those of that table, but D and trimming were determined from the DNA. The sample yields more than 70,000 clones; around 79% were counted once. About 24% of the sample belongs to the ten largest clones.

A remark on this clone: Its antigen remains unidentified. No much larger clonotype is one base removed from it; base qualities were not supplied.

The sample was peripheral blood. This sequence originates from a human donor in a cohort sampled during active COVID-19. This chain is built from TRBV6-5 and TRBJ1-5, with 7 bases aligning to TRBD1. The CDR3 protein is CASSYRGLVNQPQHF. Here is the DNA: TGTGCCAGCAGTTACAGGGGGCTGGTCAATCAGCCCCAGCATTTT.